This T cell receptor beta chain originates from a study of CD8 T cells in ankylosing spondylitis (dated by TCRdb to 2015 to 2018). For the wider study: The study set out to find disease-linked TCR variants by profiling T cell receptor beta repertoires in ankylosing spondylitis patients and healthy donors. The full study cohort comprised 25 ankylosing spondylitis patients and around 100 healthy donors. Peripheral blood samples were taken, and synovial fluid was additionally collected from ankylosing spondylitis patients. What the study reported, not specific to this receptor: The disease-linked clones had a CD8+ phenotype and were found at relatively low frequencies in peripheral blood. Some motif variants had previously been reported in the synovial fluid and blood of reactive arthritis patients, which suggests shared mechanisms of disease initiation. Significant enrichment of the disease-linked clones was reported in matched synovial fluid samples from ankylosing spondylitis patients. A TCR beta motif made up of under ten highly homologous amino acid variants appeared to be characteristic of blood from ankylosing spondylitis patients.

Reads for this sample came from an Illumina HiSeq 2500. Quantitative 5'-RACE with molecular barcodes was the method used to prepare the TCR beta libraries. The original pipeline was this. To identify disease-linked TCR variants, a new computational method was used, one built on a probabilistic model of VDJ rearrangement. In-frame beta chains were kept once TCRdb had trimmed the public reads at Q25 with fastp and called clones with MiXCR. Each entry is one CDR3 protein sequence, shown with its most common DNA and genes. The authors' filters were not applied to this entry. The sample table contains 250,000 or so distinct CDR3 sequences; only one count was recorded for 20% to 30% of them. The ten top clones hold around 0.58% of the sample. To note about this clonotype: No antigen is known for it. Per-base qualities were not stored, and no clone one base away is much larger.

V loses 3 bases at its end and J loses 1 base; junction bases beyond the gene matches: 6. Including cysteine and phenylalanine, the CDR3 has 14 amino acids. Left in the record is the CDR3 DNA by itself, 42 bases read in frame from the first base. CDR1 and CDR2, looked up from the germline V gene (reference sequence), are DFQATT and SNEGSKA. The source is a male donor with ankylosing spondylitis or in good health (not recorded which). The chain is assembled from TRBV20-1 and TRBJ2-7; the central 7 bases match TRBD2. The sample was blood, either unsorted or a sorted T cell fraction (not recorded which). The nucleotide sequence reads as follows: TGCAGTGCTAGGGTTGCGGGGGAGTCCTACGAGCAGTACTTC. It translates to CSARVAGESYEQYF.